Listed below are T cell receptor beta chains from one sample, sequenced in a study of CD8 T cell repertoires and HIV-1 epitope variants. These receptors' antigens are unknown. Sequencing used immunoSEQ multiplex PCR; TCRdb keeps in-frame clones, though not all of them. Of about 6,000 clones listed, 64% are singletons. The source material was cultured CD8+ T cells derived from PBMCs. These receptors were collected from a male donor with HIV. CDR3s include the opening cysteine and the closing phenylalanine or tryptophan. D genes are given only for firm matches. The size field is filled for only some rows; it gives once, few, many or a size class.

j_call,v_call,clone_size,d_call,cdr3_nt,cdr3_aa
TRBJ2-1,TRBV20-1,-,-,TGCAGTGCTAGATGGGGCAATGAGCAGTTCTTC,CSARWGNEQFF
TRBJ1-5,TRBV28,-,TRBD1,TGTGCCAGCAGGGAGACAGGGCTCGGGAATCAGCCCCAGCATTTT,CASRETGLGNQPQHF
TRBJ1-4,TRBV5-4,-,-,TGTGCCAGCAGCTTGGCGGGGGGATTTAATGAAAAACTGTTTTTT,CASSLAGGFNEKLFF
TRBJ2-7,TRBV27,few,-,TGTGCCAGCAGTGGGGACGGAAACTACGAGCAGTACTTC,CASSGDGNYEQYF
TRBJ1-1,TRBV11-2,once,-,TGTGCCAGCAGCTTATGGAACACTGAAGCTTTCTTT,CASSLWNTEAFF
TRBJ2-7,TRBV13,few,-,TGTGCCAGCAGCTTAAATCCAGGGTACGAGCAGTACTTC,CASSLNPGYEQYF
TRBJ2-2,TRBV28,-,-,TGTGCCAGCAGACCGGCGAGAGGTTTGGACACCGGGGAGCTGTTTTTT,CASRPARGLDTGELFF
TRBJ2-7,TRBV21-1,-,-,TGTGCCAGCAGCAAAAAAGCCTCCTACGAGCAGTACTTC,CASSKKASYEQYF
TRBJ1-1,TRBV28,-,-,TGTGCCAGCAGTTTTCGGAGGACGGGGGGCTTCTTT,CASSFRRTGGFF
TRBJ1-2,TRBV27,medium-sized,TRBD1,TGTGCCAGCAGGAGTGGACAGGGGCGTGACTATGGCTACACCTTC,CASRSGQGRDYGYTF
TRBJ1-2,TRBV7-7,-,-,TGCGCCAGCAGCCAAGATCCCCCAGACTTGGACTATGGCTACACCTTC,CASSQDPPDLDYGYTF
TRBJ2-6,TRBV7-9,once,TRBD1,TGTGCCAGCAGCTACACAGGGGTCCTCCTGACTTTC,CASSYTGVLLTF
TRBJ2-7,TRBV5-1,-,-,TGCGCCAGCAGCCAGGAGAACAGGGATTTAGGCTACGAGCAGTACTTC,CASSQENRDLGYEQYF
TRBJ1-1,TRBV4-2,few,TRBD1,TGTGCCAGCAGCCGCGTACAGGGGGCAAGGAACACTGAAGCTTTCTTT,CASSRVQGARNTEAFF
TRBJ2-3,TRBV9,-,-,TGTGCCAGCAGCGACCTCGGGGTAGGAGATACGCAGTATTTT,CASSDLGVGDTQYF
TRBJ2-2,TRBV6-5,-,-,TGTGCCAGCAGTTACACGGGGACAAACACCGGGGAGCTGTTTTTT,CASSYTGTNTGELFF
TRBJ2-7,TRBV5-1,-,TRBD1,TGCGCCAGCAGCCCTGGGACAGGGCAAAAGCAGTACTTC,CASSPGTGQKQYF
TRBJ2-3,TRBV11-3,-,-,TGTGCCAGCAGCTCCGACCGTTTCGATACGCAGTATTTT,CASSSDRFDTQYF
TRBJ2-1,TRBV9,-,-,TGTGCCAGCAGCGTAGATAATGAGCAGTTCTTC,CASSVDNEQFF
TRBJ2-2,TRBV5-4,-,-,TGTGCCAGCAGCTTGGTAGTGGGGGGCTCCCCCGGGGAGCTGTTTTTT,CASSLVVGGSPGELFF
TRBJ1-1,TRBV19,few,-,TGTGCCAGTTCCATCTGGGGCGGCACTGAAGCTTTCTTT,CASSIWGGTEAFF
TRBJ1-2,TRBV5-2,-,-,TGCGCCAGCAGCCAAGATCCCCCAGACTTGGACTATGGCTACACCTTC,CASSQDPPDLDYGYTF
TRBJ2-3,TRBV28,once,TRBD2,TGTGCCAGCAGTTTGCTAGTAGCGGGGGGGCCCACAGATACGCAGTATTTT,CASSLLVAGGPTDTQYF
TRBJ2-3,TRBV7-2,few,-,TGTGCCAGCAAAAGGGGAATAAGCACAGATACGCAGTATTTT,CASKRGISTDTQYF
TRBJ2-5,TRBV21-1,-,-,TGTGCCAGCAGCTCCGCCGGGATAGATCAAGAGACCCAGTACTTC,CASSSAGIDQETQYF
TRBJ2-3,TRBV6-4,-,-,TGTGCCAGCAGTGACTCGGTGGGGCCCACAGATACGCAGTATTTT,CASSDSVGPTDTQYF
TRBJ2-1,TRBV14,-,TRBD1,TGTGCCAGCAGCGACCGACAGGGGTATAGGAATGAGCAGTTCTTC,CASSDRQGYRNEQFF
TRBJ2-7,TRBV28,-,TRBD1,TGTGCCAGCAGTCCCCCTGTAGGGGACAGTCCCCTCGAGCAGTACTTC,CASSPPVGDSPLEQYF
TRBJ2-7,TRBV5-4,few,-,TGTGCCAGCAGCTTCACAGGGAGTGAGCAGTACTTC,CASSFTGSEQYF
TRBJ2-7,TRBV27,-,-,TGTGCCAGCAGTTTAAGGGGACAAGCCTACGAGCAGTACTTC,CASSLRGQAYEQYF
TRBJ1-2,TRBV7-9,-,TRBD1,TGTGCCTCCGGGACAGGGCTCGATGGCTACACCTTC,CASGTGLDGYTF
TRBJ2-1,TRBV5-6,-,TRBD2,TGTGCCAGCAGTCAGCGGGAGGTCTCCTACAATGAGCAGTTCTTC,CASSQREVSYNEQFF
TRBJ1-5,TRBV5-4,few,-,TGTGCCAGCAGCTGGAGGGGGAGCAATCAGCCCCAGCATTTT,CASSWRGSNQPQHF
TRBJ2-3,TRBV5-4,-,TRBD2,TGTGCCAGCAGCGGGGGAGGGACGAGGGGCACAGATACGCAGTATTTT,CASSGGGTRGTDTQYF
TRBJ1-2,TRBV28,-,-,TGTGCCAGCAGTATCCCGGGTGGAGGCTACACCTTC,CASSIPGGGYTF
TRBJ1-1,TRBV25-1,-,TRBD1,TGTGCCAGCAATGCTCCGGACAGGACCGTTGGGGCTTTCTTT,CASNAPDRTVGAFF
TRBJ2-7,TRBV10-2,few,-,TGCGCCAGCAGTGAGGGGGGCAGCTCCTACGAGCAGTACTTC,CASSEGGSSYEQYF